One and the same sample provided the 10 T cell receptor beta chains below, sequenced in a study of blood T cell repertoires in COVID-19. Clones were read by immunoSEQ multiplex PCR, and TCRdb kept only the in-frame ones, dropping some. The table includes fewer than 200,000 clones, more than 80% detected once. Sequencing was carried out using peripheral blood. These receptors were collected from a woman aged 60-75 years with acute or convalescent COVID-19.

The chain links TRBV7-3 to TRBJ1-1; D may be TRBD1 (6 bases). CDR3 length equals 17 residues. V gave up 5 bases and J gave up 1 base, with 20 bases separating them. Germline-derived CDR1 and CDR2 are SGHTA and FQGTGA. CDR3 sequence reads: CASSESPAGARNTEAFF. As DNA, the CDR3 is TGTGCCAGCAGCGAGAGTCCAGCGGGGGCGCGGAACACTGAAGCTTTCTTT.

The CDR3, as DNA: TGTGCCAGTATTAACCTAGCGTTTCCCACTGAAGCTTTCTTT. Amino acids: CASINLAFPTEAFF. The rearrangement links TRBV19 to TRBJ1-1; no firm D call. V lost 7 bases to trimming and J lost 4 bases, with 16 bases between them. Germline V lookup: CDR1 LNHDA, CDR2 SQIVND (reference sequence). The CDR3 consists of 14 residues.

The CDR3 loop reads CASSIVNPGGPQHF. The CDR3, as DNA: TGTGCCAGTAGTATAGTTAACCCGGGGGGGCCCCAGCATTTT. V gene TRBV19 combines with J gene TRBJ1-5; TRBD1 is a possible D gene (5 bases). The CDR3 sequence is 14 residues long. V was cut by 1 base and J by 9 bases, with 13 bases left in between. Germline V gene data show CDR1 as LNHDA and CDR2 as SQIVND (reference sequence).

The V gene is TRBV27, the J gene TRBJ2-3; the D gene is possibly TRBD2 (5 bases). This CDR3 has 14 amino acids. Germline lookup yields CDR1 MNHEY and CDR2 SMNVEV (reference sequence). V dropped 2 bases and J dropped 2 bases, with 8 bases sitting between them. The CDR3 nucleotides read TGTGCCAGCAGTTTAATGACTAACACAGATACGCAGTATTTT. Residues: CASSLMTNTDTQYF.

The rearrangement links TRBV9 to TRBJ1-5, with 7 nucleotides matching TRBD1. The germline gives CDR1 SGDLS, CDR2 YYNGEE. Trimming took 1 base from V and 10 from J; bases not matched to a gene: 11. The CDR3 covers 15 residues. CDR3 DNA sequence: TGTGCCAGCAGCGTAACAGGGGCAGCGGGAGGCCCCCAGCATTTT. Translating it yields CASSVTGAAGGPQHF.

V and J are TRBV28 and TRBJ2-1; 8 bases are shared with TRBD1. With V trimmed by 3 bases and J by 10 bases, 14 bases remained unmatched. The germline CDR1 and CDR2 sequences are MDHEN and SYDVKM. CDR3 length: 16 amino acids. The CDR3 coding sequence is TGTGCCAGCAGTTTCCCTGGGACAGGCCTGTTCGCCGAGCAGTTCTTC. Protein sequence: CASSFPGTGLFAEQFF.

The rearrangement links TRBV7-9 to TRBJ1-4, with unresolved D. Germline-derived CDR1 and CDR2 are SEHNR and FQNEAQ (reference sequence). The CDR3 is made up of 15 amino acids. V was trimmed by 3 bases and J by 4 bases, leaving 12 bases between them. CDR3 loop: CASSFFAASNEKLFF. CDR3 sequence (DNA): TGTGCCAGCAGCTTTTTCGCAGCTAGTAATGAAAAACTGTTTTTT.

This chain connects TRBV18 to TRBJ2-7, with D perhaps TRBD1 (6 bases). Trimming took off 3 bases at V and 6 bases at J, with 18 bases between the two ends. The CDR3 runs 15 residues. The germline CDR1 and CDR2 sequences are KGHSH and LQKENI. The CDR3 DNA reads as TGTGCCAGCTCACCCTTGGACAGCGCCCCAGGCGAGCAGTACGTC. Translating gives CASSPLDSAPGEQYV.

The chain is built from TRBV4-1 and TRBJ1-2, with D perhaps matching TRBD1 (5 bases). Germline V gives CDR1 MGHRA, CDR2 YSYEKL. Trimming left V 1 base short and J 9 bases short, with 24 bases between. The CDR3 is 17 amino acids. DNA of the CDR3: TGCGCCAGCAGCCAAGTTTCGGGGACTTTGGGCAGGATGAGCTACACCTTC. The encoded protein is CASSQVSGTLGRMSYTF.

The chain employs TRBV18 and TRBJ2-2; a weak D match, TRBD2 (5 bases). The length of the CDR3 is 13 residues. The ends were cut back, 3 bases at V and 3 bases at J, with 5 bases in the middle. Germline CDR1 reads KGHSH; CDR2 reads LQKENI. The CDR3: CASSPRDTGELFF. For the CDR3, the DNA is TGTGCCAGCTCACCGAGGGACACCGGGGAGCTGTTTTTT.